A selection of T cell receptor beta chains follows, all from one sample in a study of blood T cell repertoires in COVID-19. Method: immunoSEQ multiplex PCR; TCRdb's copy keeps in-frame clones and lacks some. The sample has 120,000 or so clones, 88% seen once; the top ten hold 6.5% to 9%. What was sequenced was peripheral blood. The receptor set was obtained from a man aged 50-60 years with acute or convalescent COVID-19. Each CDR3 is given with its conserved first and last residue. Each record gives: V gene, clone size, D gene, CDR3 length, J gene, CDR3 DNA, CDR3 protein. The D gene is left open where the match is weak. Size is omitted from some rows. Given values are once, few, many or a class for expanded clones.

v_call: TRBV7-9
clone_size: NA
d_call: TRBD1
cdr3_length: 14
j_call: TRBJ2-7
cdr3_nt: TGTGCCAGCAGCTCCCCGGACAGGGTCTACGAGCAGTACTTC
cdr3_aa: CASSSPDRVYEQYF

v_call: TRBV18
clone_size: NA
d_call: NA
cdr3_length: 17
j_call: TRBJ1-2
cdr3_nt: TGTGCCAGCTCACCACCCAATGAAGGGGCAACCAACTATGGCTACACCTTC
cdr3_aa: CASSPPNEGATNYGYTF

v_call: TRBV7-9
clone_size: NA
d_call: NA
cdr3_length: 18
j_call: TRBJ1-5
cdr3_nt: TGTGCCAGCAGCCCCGGGGGATCAAAAGGGGTTAGCAATCAGCCCCAGCATTTT
cdr3_aa: CASSPGGSKGVSNQPQHF

v_call: TRBV11-2
clone_size: NA
d_call: TRBD2
cdr3_length: 15
j_call: TRBJ2-7
cdr3_nt: TGTGCCAGCAGCATACCCGGGACTAGTTCCTACGAGCAGTACTTC
cdr3_aa: CASSIPGTSSYEQYF

v_call: TRBV28
clone_size: NA
d_call: TRBD2
cdr3_length: 19
j_call: TRBJ2-1
cdr3_nt: TGTGCCAGCAGTTTTCCGGGGACTAGCGGGAGGGGCTCCTACAATGAGCAGTTCTTC
cdr3_aa: CASSFPGTSGRGSYNEQFF

v_call: TRBV19
clone_size: NA
d_call: TRBD1
cdr3_length: 14
j_call: TRBJ1-1
cdr3_nt: TGTGCCAGTAGTATAGTGGGACAGGGTACTGAAGCTTTCTTT
cdr3_aa: CASSIVGQGTEAFF

v_call: TRBV30
clone_size: NA
d_call: NA
cdr3_length: 12
j_call: TRBJ2-7
cdr3_nt: TGTGCCTGGTCTGGGACTTCGTACGAGCAGTACTTC
cdr3_aa: CAWSGTSYEQYF

v_call: TRBV6-6
clone_size: NA
d_call: NA
cdr3_length: 16
j_call: TRBJ1-2
cdr3_nt: TGTGCCAGCAGTCGCTCGACAGGCGGCCCAGACTATGGCTACACCTTC
cdr3_aa: CASSRSTGGPDYGYTF

v_call: TRBV14
clone_size: NA
d_call: NA
cdr3_length: 17
j_call: TRBJ2-3
cdr3_nt: TGTGCCAGCAGCCAACGAATCGCAGCGTCTAGCACAGATACGCAGTATTTT
cdr3_aa: CASSQRIAASSTDTQYF

v_call: TRBV4-1
clone_size: NA
d_call: NA
cdr3_length: 18
j_call: TRBJ2-2
cdr3_nt: TGCGCCAGCAGCCAAGATCTTGAGACCACTAAGAACACCGGGGAGCTGTTTTTT
cdr3_aa: CASSQDLETTKNTGELFF

v_call: TRBV5-1
clone_size: NA
d_call: TRBD1
cdr3_length: 17
j_call: TRBJ1-3
cdr3_nt: TGCGCCAGCAGCAAAGCCGGGACAGGGGTCTCTGGAAACACCATATATTTT
cdr3_aa: CASSKAGTGVSGNTIYF

v_call: TRBV10-3
clone_size: NA
d_call: TRBD1
cdr3_length: 15
j_call: TRBJ1-5
cdr3_nt: TGTGCCATCAGTGAGTCCGGGACAGGGTACGAGCCCCAGCATTTT
cdr3_aa: CAISESGTGYEPQHF

v_call: TRBV27
clone_size: NA
d_call: NA
cdr3_length: 13
j_call: TRBJ2-1
cdr3_nt: TGTGCCAGCAGTTTATCGCGGGGCAATGAGCAGTTCTTC
cdr3_aa: CASSLSRGNEQFF

v_call: TRBV3-1/TRBV3-2
clone_size: NA
d_call: TRBD2
cdr3_length: 15
j_call: TRBJ2-3
cdr3_nt: TGTGCCAGCAGCATACGCACTAGCGGGGCAGATACGCAGTATTTT
cdr3_aa: CASSIRTSGADTQYF

v_call: TRBV2
clone_size: NA
d_call: NA
cdr3_length: 15
j_call: TRBJ2-2
cdr3_nt: TGTGCCAGCAGGTTGGGCAGGGGATACACCGGGGAGCTGTTTTTT
cdr3_aa: CASRLGRGYTGELFF

v_call: TRBV2
clone_size: NA
d_call: TRBD1
cdr3_length: 15
j_call: TRBJ2-5
cdr3_nt: TGTGCCAGCACCAGAGGGACAGGTCTCCAAGAGACCCAGTACTTC
cdr3_aa: CASTRGTGLQETQYF

v_call: TRBV7-9
clone_size: once
d_call: TRBD1
cdr3_length: 17
j_call: TRBJ1-4
cdr3_nt: TGTGCCAGCAGCCCCGGCGGGGGACAGGGAACTAATGAAAAACTGTTTTTT
cdr3_aa: CASSPGGGQGTNEKLFF

v_call: TRBV4-1
clone_size: once
d_call: TRBD2
cdr3_length: 12
j_call: TRBJ2-1
cdr3_nt: TGCGCCAGCAGCCCTAGCGGGAATGAGCAGTTCTTC
cdr3_aa: CASSPSGNEQFF

v_call: TRBV10-3
clone_size: NA
d_call: NA
cdr3_length: 11
j_call: TRBJ1-2
cdr3_nt: TGTGCCATCAGTCAGGGGAAGGGCTACACCTTC
cdr3_aa: CAISQGKGYTF

v_call: TRBV3-1/TRBV3-2
clone_size: NA
d_call: NA
cdr3_length: 22
j_call: TRBJ2-3
cdr3_nt: TGTGCCAGCAGCCAAGTTCCACTAGGGAGGCTCCAAGTTCTCAAGAGCACAGATACGCAGTATTTT
cdr3_aa: CASSQVPLGRLQVLKSTDTQYF

v_call: TRBV30
clone_size: NA
d_call: TRBD1
cdr3_length: 13
j_call: TRBJ2-7
cdr3_nt: TGTGCCTGGAGTGTCTACAGGGGGTCTGAGCAGTACTTC
cdr3_aa: CAWSVYRGSEQYF

v_call: TRBV10-3
clone_size: NA
d_call: NA
cdr3_length: 15
j_call: TRBJ1-1
cdr3_nt: TGTGCCATCAGTGAGTCGTTCATTGCAGGCACTGAAGCTTTCTTT
cdr3_aa: CAISESFIAGTEAFF